This TCR beta chain was recovered during a study of early stage breast cancer tumors listed by TCRdb under 2017. In terms of the full investigation: Of the 15 to 20 invasive breast tumors, approximately 11 were found to be estrogen receptor-positive, progesterone receptor-positive and HER2-negative. The samples as a whole yielded under 3,500,000 detected templates, corresponding to approximately 990,000 unique clonotypes. Of the approximately 12 ER+/PR+/HER2- tumors, eight were classified as invasive ductal carcinomas and four as invasive lobular carcinomas. The average read coverage per sample was around 10-fold.

As regards this clone: Its antigen has not been determined. Base qualities are not at hand, and no much larger clone is one base apart.

The CDR3 spans 16 residues, from the cysteine through the phenylalanine. Just CDR3 DNA is preserved here, 48 bases in frame from base 1. V trim: 3 bases; J trim: 4 bases; unmatched bases: 9. For CDR1 and CDR2, the germline V gene lists MDHEN and SYDVKM. The study profiled bulk TCR beta-chain repertoires in matched peripheral blood, tumor and adjacent normal breast tissue taken from some 17 patients with early-stage breast cancer. Before surgery, roughly 4.5-10 mL of whole blood was collected into EDTA tubes and then processed within 2 hours. Peripheral blood mononuclear cells were isolated by Ficoll-Paque centrifugation in SepMate-50 tubes. For storage in liquid nitrogen, PBMCs were cryopreserved as aliquots of about 1.9 to 4 million cells in roughly 90% FBS with 10% DMSO. The Qiagen AllPrep DNA/RNA Mini kit was used for genomic DNA extraction. Overall study outcomes, separate from this receptor: Repertoires from blood resembled normal breast more closely than tumor, and using blood as a reference for each tissue separated tumor from normal in 14 of 16 patients. Bulk genomic DNA sequencing of unsorted cells missed chain pairing and functional markers such as CD4, CD8 and FOXP3. Enriched TCRB sequences shared across patients were found to be mostly commonly generated sequences that were unlikely to play an important role in the tumor microenvironment. Analysis by tumor subtype was prevented by the small cohort size. Compared with adjacent normal breast tissue, tumors had higher clonality and roughly 2.5-fold greater T cell density.

Each sample was amplified as two independent genomic DNA replicates: roughly 0.5 ug for blood and approximately 1.5 ug for tumor or normal breast. TCRB sequencing of genomic DNA was carried out with the ImmunoSeq Intro kit according to the manufacturer's instructions. The multiplex PCR ran for roughly 31 cycles using proprietary primers and spike-in control sequences for absolute quantification. Single-end 150-bp reads were used to sequence an 87-bp fragment covering the CDR3 and the flanking V and J genes. Each lane of an Illumina MiSeq running version 3.0 chemistry carried seven multiplexed samples, with two replicates apiece. Processing in the source paper ran as follows. Raw data were processed with the vendor's proprietary pipeline, and both replicates were merged into a single result per sample. A clonotype was defined as productive rearrangements that share the same V-gene family, CDR3 amino acid sequence and J-gene segment. Clonality was calculated as 1 minus the normalized Shannon entropy (Pielou evenness) of TCRB abundances. T cell density was estimated by dividing total templates by the number of input cells inferred from the DNA input amount. Recon with default parameters was used to estimate total repertoire diversity and clonality. Tumor-enriched clonotypes were defined as having over 0.1% abundance in tumor and at least 32-fold higher abundance than in normal breast. TCRdb limited this immuneACCESS table to in-frame rearrangements with V and J called. A share of clones is missing; checked studies link under half to unresolved V genes, and the rest is unexplained. The DNA gave D and trimming, while V, J and clone size come from that table. In all, the sample holds 55,000 to 70,000 clones, and 75% to 90% of those were seen once. The leading ten clones occupy 4.7% of the sample.

This clonotype was obtained from a person aged 35-49 years with breast cancer. Sequenced: blood. Recombination connected TRBV28 to TRBJ2-3; 8 central nucleotides agree with TRBD1. The DNA sequence is given as TGTGCCAGCAGTTTCGCTGGGACAGGTCGGGCAGATACGCAGTATTTT. This gives the protein CASSFAGTGRADTQYF.